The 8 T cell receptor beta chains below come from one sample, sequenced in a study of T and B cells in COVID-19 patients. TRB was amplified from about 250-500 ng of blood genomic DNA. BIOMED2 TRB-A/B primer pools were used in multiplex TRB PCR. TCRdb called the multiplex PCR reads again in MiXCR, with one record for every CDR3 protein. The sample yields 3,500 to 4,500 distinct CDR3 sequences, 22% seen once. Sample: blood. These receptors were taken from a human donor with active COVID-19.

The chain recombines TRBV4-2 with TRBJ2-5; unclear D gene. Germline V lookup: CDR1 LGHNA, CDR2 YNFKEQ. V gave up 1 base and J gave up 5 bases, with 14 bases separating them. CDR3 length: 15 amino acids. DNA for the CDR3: TGTGCCAGCAGCCAAGGGGTACTGAGGCCCGAGACCCAGTACTTC. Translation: CASSQGVLRPETQYF.

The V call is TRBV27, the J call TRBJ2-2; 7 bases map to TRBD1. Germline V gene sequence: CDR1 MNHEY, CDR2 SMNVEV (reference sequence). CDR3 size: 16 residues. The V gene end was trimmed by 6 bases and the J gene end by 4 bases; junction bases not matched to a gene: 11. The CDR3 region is CASRRSGTEITGELFF. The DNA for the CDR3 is TGTGCCAGCAGGCGATCGGGGACAGAAATCACCGGGGAGCTGTTTTTT.

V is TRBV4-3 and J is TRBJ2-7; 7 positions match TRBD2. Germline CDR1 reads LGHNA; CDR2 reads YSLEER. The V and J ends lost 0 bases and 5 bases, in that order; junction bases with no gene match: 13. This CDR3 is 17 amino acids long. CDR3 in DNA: TGCGCCAGCAGCCAAGAGGTTTCGGCCGGGAGGTTAAACGAGCAGTACTTC. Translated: CASSQEVSAGRLNEQYF.

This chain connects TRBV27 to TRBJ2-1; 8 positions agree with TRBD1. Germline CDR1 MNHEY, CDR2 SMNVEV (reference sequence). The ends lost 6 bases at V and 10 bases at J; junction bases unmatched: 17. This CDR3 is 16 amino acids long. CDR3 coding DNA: TGTGCCAGCAGGCGATCGGGGACAGGCGTAGGCCTAGAGCAGTTCTTC. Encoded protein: CASRRSGTGVGLEQFF.

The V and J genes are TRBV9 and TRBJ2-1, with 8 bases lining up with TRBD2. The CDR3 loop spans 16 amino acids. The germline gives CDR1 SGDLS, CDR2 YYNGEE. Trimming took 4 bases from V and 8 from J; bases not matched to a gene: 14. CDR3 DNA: TGTGCCAGCAGCCTTAGCGGGGCGCCATACGCCGATGAGCAGTTCTTC. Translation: CASSLSGAPYADEQFF. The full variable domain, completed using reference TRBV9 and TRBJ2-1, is DSGVTQTPKHLITATGQRVTLRCSPRSGDLSVYWYQQSLDQGLQFLIQYYNGEERAKGNILERFSAQQFPDLHSELNLSSLELGDSALYFCASSLSGAPYADEQFFGPGTRLTVL.

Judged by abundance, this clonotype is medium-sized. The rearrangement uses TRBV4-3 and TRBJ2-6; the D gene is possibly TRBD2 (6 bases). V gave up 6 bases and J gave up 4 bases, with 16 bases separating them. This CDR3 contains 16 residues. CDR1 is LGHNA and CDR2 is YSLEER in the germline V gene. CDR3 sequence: CASSRGWETGANVLTF. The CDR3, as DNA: TGCGCCAGCAGTCGGGGGTGGGAAACCGGGGCCAACGTCCTGACTTTC.

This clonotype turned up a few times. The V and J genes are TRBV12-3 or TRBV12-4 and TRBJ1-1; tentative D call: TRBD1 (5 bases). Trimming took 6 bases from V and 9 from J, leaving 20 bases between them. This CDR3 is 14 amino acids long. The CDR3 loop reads CASRLLTLSGKAFF. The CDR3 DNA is TGTGCCAGCAGACTCTTAACCCTATCAGGGAAAGCTTTCTTT.

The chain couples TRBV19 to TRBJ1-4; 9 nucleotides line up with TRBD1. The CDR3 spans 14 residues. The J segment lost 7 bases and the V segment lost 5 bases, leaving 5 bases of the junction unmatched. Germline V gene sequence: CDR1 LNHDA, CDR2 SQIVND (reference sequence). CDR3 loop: CASSAETGGEKLFF. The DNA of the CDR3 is TGTGCCAGTAGTGCCGAGACAGGGGGTGAAAAACTGTTTTTT.